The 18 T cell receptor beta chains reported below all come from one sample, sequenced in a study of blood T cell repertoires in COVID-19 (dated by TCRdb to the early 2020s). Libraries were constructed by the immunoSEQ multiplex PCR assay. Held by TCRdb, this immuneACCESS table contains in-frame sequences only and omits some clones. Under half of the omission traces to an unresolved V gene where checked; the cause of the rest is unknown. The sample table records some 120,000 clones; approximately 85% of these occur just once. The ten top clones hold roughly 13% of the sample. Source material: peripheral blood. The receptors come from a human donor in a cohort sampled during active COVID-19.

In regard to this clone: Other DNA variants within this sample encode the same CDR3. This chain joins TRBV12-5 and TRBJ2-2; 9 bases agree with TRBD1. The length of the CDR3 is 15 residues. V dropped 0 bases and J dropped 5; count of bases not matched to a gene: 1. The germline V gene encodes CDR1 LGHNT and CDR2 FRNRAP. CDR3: CASGLVTGGTGELFF. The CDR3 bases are TGTGCTAGTGGTTTGGTGACAGGGGGGACCGGGGAGCTGTTTTTT.

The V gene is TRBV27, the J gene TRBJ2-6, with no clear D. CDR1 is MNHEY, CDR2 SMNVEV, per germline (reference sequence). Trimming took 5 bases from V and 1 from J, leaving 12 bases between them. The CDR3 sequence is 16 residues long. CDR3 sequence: CASSPSGPSGANVLTF. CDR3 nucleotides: TGTGCCAGCAGTCCTTCAGGCCCGTCTGGGGCCAACGTCCTGACTTTC.

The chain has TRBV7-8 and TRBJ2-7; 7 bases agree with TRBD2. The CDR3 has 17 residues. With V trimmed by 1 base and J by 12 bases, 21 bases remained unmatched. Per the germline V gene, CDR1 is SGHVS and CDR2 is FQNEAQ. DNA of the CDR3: TGTGCCAGCAGCTTAGATAGGGGAGGGACTCTACCTACGAATCGGTACTTC. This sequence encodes CASSLDRGGTLPTNRYF. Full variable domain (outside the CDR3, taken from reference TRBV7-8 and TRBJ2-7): GAGVSQSPRYKVAKRGQDVALRCDPISGHVSLFWYQQALGQGPEFLTYFQNEAQLDKSGLPSDRFFAERPEGSVSTLKIQRTQQEDSAVYLCASSLDRGGTLPTNRYFGPGTRLTVT.

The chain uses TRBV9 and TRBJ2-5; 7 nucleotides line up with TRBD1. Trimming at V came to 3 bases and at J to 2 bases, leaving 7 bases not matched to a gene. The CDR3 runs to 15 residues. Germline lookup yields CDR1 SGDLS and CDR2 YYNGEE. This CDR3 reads CASSAPHRGQETQYF. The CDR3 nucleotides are TGTGCCAGCAGCGCCCCCCACAGGGGTCAAGAGACCCAGTACTTC.

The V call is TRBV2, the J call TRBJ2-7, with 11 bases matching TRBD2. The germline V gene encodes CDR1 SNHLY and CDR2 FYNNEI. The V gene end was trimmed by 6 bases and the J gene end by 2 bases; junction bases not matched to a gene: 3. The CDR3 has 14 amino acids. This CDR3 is CASRVTSGAYEQYF. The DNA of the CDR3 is TGTGCCAGCAGAGTGACTAGCGGGGCCTACGAGCAGTACTTC.

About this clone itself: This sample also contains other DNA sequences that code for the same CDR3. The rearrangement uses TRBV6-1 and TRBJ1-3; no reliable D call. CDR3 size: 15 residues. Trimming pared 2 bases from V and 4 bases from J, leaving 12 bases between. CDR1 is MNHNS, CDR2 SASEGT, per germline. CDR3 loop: CASSESRGSGNTIYF. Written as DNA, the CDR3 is TGTGCCAGCAGTGAATCCCGGGGTTCGGGAAACACCATATATTTT.

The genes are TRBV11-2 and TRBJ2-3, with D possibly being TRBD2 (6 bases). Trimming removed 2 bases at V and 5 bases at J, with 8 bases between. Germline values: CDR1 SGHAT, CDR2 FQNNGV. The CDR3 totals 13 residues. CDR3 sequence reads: CASSLMGGDTQYF. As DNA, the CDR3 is TGTGCCAGCAGCTTAATGGGGGGAGATACGCAGTATTTT.

The CDR3 protein is CASSPGQGNQPQHF. Here the CDR3 DNA reads TGCGCCAGCAGCCCCGGACAGGGAAATCAGCCCCAGCATTTT. The rearrangement links TRBV4-1 to TRBJ1-5; 8 nucleotides align to TRBD1. The V gene end was trimmed by 4 bases and the J gene end by 4 bases; junction bases not matched to a gene: 3. CDR3 length equals 14 residues. CDR1 is MGHRA, CDR2 YSYEKL, per germline.

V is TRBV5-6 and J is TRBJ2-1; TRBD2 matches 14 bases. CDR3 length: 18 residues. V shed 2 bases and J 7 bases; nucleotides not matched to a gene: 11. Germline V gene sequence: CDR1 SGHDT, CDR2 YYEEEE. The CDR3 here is CASSFLQPTSGGVNEQFF. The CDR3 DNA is TGTGCCAGCAGCTTCCTTCAGCCGACTAGCGGGGGGGTGAATGAGCAGTTCTTC. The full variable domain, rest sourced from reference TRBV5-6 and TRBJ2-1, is DAGVTQSPTHLIKTRGQQVTLRCSPKSGHDTVSWYQQALGQGPQFIFQYYEEEERQRGNFPDRFSGHQFPNYSSELNVNALLLGDSALYLCASSFLQPTSGGVNEQFFGPGTRLTVL.

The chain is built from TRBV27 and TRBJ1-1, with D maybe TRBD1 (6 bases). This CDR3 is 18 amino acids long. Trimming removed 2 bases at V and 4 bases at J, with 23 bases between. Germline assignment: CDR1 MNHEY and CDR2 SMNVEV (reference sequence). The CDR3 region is CASSLRAIAGGFITEAFF. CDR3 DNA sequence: TGTGCCAGCAGTTTAAGAGCCATCGCGGGGGGCTTTATCACTGAAGCTTTCTTT.

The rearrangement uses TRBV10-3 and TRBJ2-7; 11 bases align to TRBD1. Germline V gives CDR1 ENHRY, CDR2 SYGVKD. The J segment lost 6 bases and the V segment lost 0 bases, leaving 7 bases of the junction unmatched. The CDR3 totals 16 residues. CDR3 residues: CAISESVGQGAGEQYF. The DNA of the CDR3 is TGTGCCATCAGTGAGTCGGTTGGACAGGGGGCAGGCGAGCAGTACTTC.

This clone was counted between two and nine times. The CDR3 loop reads CASSPKLEGQNTGELFF. In DNA, the CDR3 is TGCGCCAGCAGCCCGAAGTTGGAAGGACAGAACACCGGGGAGCTGTTTTTT. V is TRBV5-1 and J is TRBJ2-2; D might be TRBD1 (5 bases). The CDR3 length is 17 residues. Germline CDR1 reads SGHRS; CDR2 reads YFSETQ. Trimming shortened V by 4 bases and J by 1 base, and 17 bases separated the two germline ends.

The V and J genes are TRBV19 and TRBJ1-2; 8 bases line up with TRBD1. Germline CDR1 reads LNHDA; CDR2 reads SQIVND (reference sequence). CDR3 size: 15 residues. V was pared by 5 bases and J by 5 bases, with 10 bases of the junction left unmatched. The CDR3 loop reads CASSSQGARGYGYTF. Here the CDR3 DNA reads TGTGCCAGTAGTTCTCAGGGGGCGCGGGGGTATGGCTACACCTTC.

The DNA for the CDR3 is TGTGCCAGCAGCAACGAGGCTGGGGCCAACGTCCTGACTTTC. Its protein product is CASSNEAGANVLTF. The rearrangement links TRBV6-4 to TRBJ2-6; D unclear. V was trimmed by 6 bases and J by 2 bases, leaving 8 bases between them. Germline V CDR1 and CDR2: MRHNA, SNTAGT. The CDR3 covers 14 residues.

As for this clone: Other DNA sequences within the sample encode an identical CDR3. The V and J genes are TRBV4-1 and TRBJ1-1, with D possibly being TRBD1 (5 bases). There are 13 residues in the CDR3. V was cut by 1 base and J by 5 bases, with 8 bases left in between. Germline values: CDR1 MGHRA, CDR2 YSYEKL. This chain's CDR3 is CASSQVRGTEAFF. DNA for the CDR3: TGCGCCAGCAGCCAAGTTAGGGGAACTGAAGCTTTCTTT.

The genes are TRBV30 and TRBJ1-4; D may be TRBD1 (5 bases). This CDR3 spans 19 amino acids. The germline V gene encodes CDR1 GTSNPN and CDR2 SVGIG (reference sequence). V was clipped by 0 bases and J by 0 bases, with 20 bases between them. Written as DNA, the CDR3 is TGTGCCTGGAGTGTCTTATCGTGGGGCAGCCATTCAACTAATGAAAAACTGTTTTTT. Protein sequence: CAWSVLSWGSHSTNEKLFF.

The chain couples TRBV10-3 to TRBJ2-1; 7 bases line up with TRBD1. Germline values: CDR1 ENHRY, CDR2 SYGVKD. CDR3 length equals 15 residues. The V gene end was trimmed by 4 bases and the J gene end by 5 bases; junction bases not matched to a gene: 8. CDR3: CAISASGQLDNEQFF. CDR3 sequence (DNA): TGTGCCATCAGTGCATCGGGACAGCTTGACAATGAGCAGTTCTTC.

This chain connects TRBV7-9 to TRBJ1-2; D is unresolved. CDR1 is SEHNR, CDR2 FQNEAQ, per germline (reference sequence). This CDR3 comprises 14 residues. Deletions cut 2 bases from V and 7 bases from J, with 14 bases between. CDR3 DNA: TGTGCCAGCAGCTTACCCCAGGCGACGGCTGGCTACACCTTC. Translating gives CASSLPQATAGYTF.